This passage covers 14 T cell receptor beta chains from one sample sequenced in a study of blood T cells in healthy people across ages. A sample-barcoded 5' primer and a J-beta primer mix were used in a second PCR of roughly 6 to 11 cycles. From the 5' RACE reads, TCRdb called clonotypes with MiXCR, one entry per CDR3 protein. This sample yields about 650,000 distinct CDR3 sequences, of which more than 45% are seen a single time; less than 15% belongs to the top ten. What was sequenced was blood. These receptors all come from an elderly woman in good health.

In this sample, this clonotype turned up a few times. The chain is built from TRBV9 and TRBJ2-7; either TRBD1 or TRBD2 may supply D (5 bases each). The end of the DNA aligns better with TRBJ2-5, so the J call may be wrong. The CDR3 sequence is 15 residues long. Germline CDR1 SGDLS, CDR2 YYNGEE. CDR3 region: CASSALIGPRGTQYF. The CDR3, as DNA: TGTGCCAGCAGCGCACTGATCGGGCCGAGGGGGACCCAGTACTTC.

The chain joins TRBV20-1 to TRBJ2-5, with 9 nucleotides matching TRBD1. The length of the CDR3 is 15 residues. V trimming: 4 bases; J trimming: 2 bases; junction bases outside the gene matches: 8. From germline, CDR1 is DFQATT and CDR2 SNEGSKA (reference sequence). Here the CDR3 reads CSATTGTGKQETQYF. The CDR3 nucleotides read TGCAGTGCTACTACCGGGACAGGGAAGCAAGAGACCCAGTACTTC.

This clonotype was seen many times. This chain joins TRBV5-6 and TRBJ2-3, with TRBD2 identical over 12 bases. The CDR3 runs to 17 residues. Per the germline V gene, CDR1 is SGHDT and CDR2 is YYEEEE. J lost 4 bases, V lost 4 bases, and 10 bases had no gene match. For the CDR3, the DNA is TGTGCCAGCAGCCCGATCCCTAGCGGGAGGGGACCAGATACGCAGTATTTT. It yields the protein CASSPIPSGRGPDTQYF.

Concerning this clonotype: Given a much more abundant clone one base away, this may be a read error. The chain employs TRBV5-1 and TRBJ2-3; TRBD2 matches 9 bases. This CDR3 is built from 18 residues. Germline V gene lookup returns CDR1 SGHRS and CDR2 YFSETQ. The V segment lost 0 bases and the J segment 2 bases; nucleotides outside the gene matches: 10. For the CDR3, the DNA is TGCGCCAGCAGCTTGGGCTCGGGTAGCGGGGGACACACAGATACGCAGTATTTT. Protein product: CASSLGSGSGGHTDTQYF.

Regarding this clonotype: One base away lies a much larger clone, so this may be a sequencing read error. V usage is TRBV7-2 and J usage is TRBJ1-2; D gene unclear. Germline V gives CDR1 SGHTA, CDR2 FQGNSA. The CDR3 spans 13 residues. The V end lost 5 bases, the J end lost 7 bases, and 14 bases lay between the germline ends. The CDR3: CASSPYGESGYTF. Written as DNA, the CDR3 is TGTGCCAGCAGCCCTTATGGGGAATCTGGCTACACCTTC.

V gene TRBV2 combines with J gene TRBJ2-2; maybe TRBD2 (7 bases). Looked up from germline, CDR1 is SNHLY and CDR2 is FYNNEI. V gave up 8 bases and J gave up 3 bases, with 10 bases separating them. CDR3 length: 13 residues. The CDR3 reads CASRGAYTGELFF. Written as DNA, the CDR3 is TGTGCCAGCCGGGGGGCTTACACCGGGGAGCTGTTTTTT. Together with reference TRBV2 and TRBJ2-2, the CDR3 gives the full variable domain: EPEVTQTPSHQVTQMGQEVILRCVPISNHLYFYWYRQILGQKVEFLVSFYNNEISEKSEIFDDQFSVERPDGSNFTLKIRSTKLEDSAMYFCASRGAYTGELFFGEGSRLTVL.

This clonotype was picked up a small number of times. The chain employs TRBV7-2 and TRBJ2-3; 7 nucleotides match TRBD2. The CDR3 has 15 amino acids. V gave up 4 bases and J gave up 2 bases; unmatched junction bases: 6. The germline gives CDR1 SGHTA, CDR2 FQGNSA. CDR3 sequence (DNA): TGTGCCAGCAGCTGGAGCGGGGCAAACACAGATACGCAGTATTTT. Translated, it gives CASSWSGANTDTQYF.

This clonotype was observed a handful of times. A much larger clone differs by one base, so this may be a read error. The CDR3 coding sequence is TGCGCCAGCACCTTAGCCGGGACAGGCGGTTACAATGAGCAGTACTTC. As protein: CASTLAGTGGYNEQYF. This chain links TRBV5-1 with TRBJ2-5; 8 positions match TRBD1. Germline V gene sequence: CDR1 SGHRS, CDR2 YFSETQ. Trimming took 6 bases from V and 11 from J; bases not matched to a gene: 21. This CDR3 has 16 amino acids.

The rearrangement links TRBV27 to TRBJ2-1, with D possibly being TRBD1 (5 bases). The V end lost 0 bases, the J end lost 7 bases, and 7 bases lay between the germline ends. This CDR3 has 13 amino acids. Germline CDR1 and CDR2: MNHEY and SMNVEV (reference sequence). This CDR3 reads CASSLSHRNEQFF. The CDR3 bases are TGTGCCAGCAGTTTATCACACAGGAATGAGCAGTTCTTC.

Comment on this clonotype: A clone one base away is much larger, so this may be a read error. The J gene is TRBJ2-1, the V gene TRBV10-3; 8 bases line up with TRBD1. Unmatched junction bases numbered 9, after V lost 10 bases and J lost 10 bases. Germline V gene lookup returns CDR1 ENHRY and CDR2 SYGVKD. The CDR3 totals 12 residues. The CDR3 bases are TGTGCCAGCCGGGACAGGTTAATCGAGCAGTTCTTC. Residues: CASRDRLIEQFF.

This clonotype was seen a few times. The J gene is TRBJ2-7, the V gene TRBV21-1. TRBV21-1 constitutes a pseudogene. The CDR3 loop spans 8 amino acids. The DNA for the CDR3 is TGTGCCAGCAACGAGCAGTACTTC. This translates into CASNEQYF.

The rearrangement uses TRBV5-1 and TRBJ2-5; D is ambiguous. There are 14 residues in the CDR3. Deletions cut 4 bases from V and 5 bases from J, with 15 bases between. CDR1 and CDR2 from the germline V gene are SGHRS and YFSETQ. CDR3 DNA sequence: TGCGCCAGCAGCCTGCCCTACGGGCGGGAGACCCAGTACTTC. It encodes CASSLPYGRETQYF.

At least ten counts were recorded for this clonotype. The chain joins TRBV7-2 to TRBJ2-5; 13 nucleotides match TRBD2. CDR1 is SGHTA and CDR2 is FQGNSA in the germline V gene. The CDR3 runs to 15 residues. Unmatched junction bases numbered 3, after V lost 7 bases and J lost 1 base. The CDR3 here is CASTGTSGIQETQYF. CDR3 in DNA: TGTGCCAGCACCGGGACTAGCGGGATCCAAGAGACCCAGTACTTC.

J is TRBJ2-6 and V is TRBV15, with 7 bases lining up with TRBD1. V lost 5 bases to trimming and J lost 0 bases; unmatched junction nucleotides: 13. The germline V gene has CDR1 LNHNV and CDR2 YYDKDF (reference sequence). There are 19 residues in the CDR3. CDR3 region: CATSVFRQGSTSGANVLTF. CDR3 DNA sequence: TGTGCCACCAGCGTATTCCGACAGGGAAGTACCTCTGGGGCCAACGTCCTGACTTTC.